One and the same sample provided the 26 T cell receptor beta chains below, sequenced in a study of T cell repertoires in cytomegalovirus infection. MiXCR, applied by TCRdb to the reads, yields one record per CDR3 protein. This table has about 260,000 distinct CDR3 sequences, approximately 13% appearing once. The specimen sequenced was PBMCs. Receptors originate from a human donor in good health (CMV status not recorded). Some clones in this sample may be carry-over from other donors' samples.

This clonotype has at least ten counts. The J gene is TRBJ2-1, the V gene TRBV7-3; D may be TRBD1 (5 bases). From germline, CDR1 is SGHTA and CDR2 FQGTGA. The CDR3 consists of 16 residues. Deletions cut 0 bases from V and 5 bases from J, with 14 bases between. CDR3 bases: TGTGCCAGCAGCTTAACTCAAAGGGCAGGGCACAATGAGCAGTTCTTC. Translation gives CASSLTQRAGHNEQFF.

This clonotype was detected ten times or more. This rearrangement joins TRBV7-8 to TRBJ2-3, with a weak D call TRBD2 (5 bases). Trimming cost V 6 bases and J 1 base, with 14 bases left between them. Germline loops: CDR1 SGHVS, CDR2 FQNEAQ. This CDR3 spans 15 amino acids. CDR3 in amino acids: CASSGSGGRTDTQYF. The CDR3, as DNA: TGTGCCAGCAGTGGGTCGGGCGGGCGCACAGATACGCAGTATTTT.

This clonotype was seen many times. This chain joins TRBV6-2 or TRBV6-3 and TRBJ2-6, with 9 bases identical to TRBD1. The CDR3 sequence is 16 residues long. J lost 2 bases, V lost 7 bases, and 6 bases had no gene match. Germline CDR1 reads MNHEY; CDR2 reads SVGEGT. The DNA for the CDR3 is TGTGCCAGCAATCCGACAGGGGGGACTGGGGCCAACGTCCTGACTTTC. Protein: CASNPTGGTGANVLTF.

This chain connects TRBV7-9 to TRBJ2-2; 7 bases are shared with TRBD1. The trim removed 2 bases at V and 4 bases at J, leaving 7 bases unmatched. Per the germline V gene, CDR1 is SEHNR and CDR2 is FQNEAQ (reference sequence). This CDR3 is 16 amino acids long. The CDR3: CASSLQGQIGTGELFF. CDR3 bases: TGTGCCAGCAGCTTACAGGGACAGATTGGCACCGGGGAGCTGTTTTTT.

The chain uses TRBV7-2 and TRBJ2-5; D unclear. The CDR3 runs 13 residues. V lost 4 bases to trimming and J lost 5 bases, with 11 bases between them. Germline-derived CDR1 and CDR2 are SGHTA and FQGNSA. The DNA for the CDR3 is TGTGCCAGCAGCTCGAGAAGGGTGGAGACCCAGTACTTC. Translating gives CASSSRRVETQYF. Full variable domain (outside the CDR3, taken from reference TRBV7-2 and TRBJ2-5): GAGVSQSPSNKVTEKGKDVELRCDPISGHTALYWYRQSLGQGLEFLIYFQGNSAPDKSGLPSDRFSAERTGGSVSTLTIQRTQQEDSAVYLCASSSRRVETQYFGPGTRLLVL.

This clonotype occurred many times. V usage is TRBV28 and J usage is TRBJ1-3; possibly TRBD1 for D (5 bases). Trimming stripped 4 bases from V and 0 bases from J, with 7 bases between. The CDR3 consists of 14 residues. Germline lookup yields CDR1 MDHEN and CDR2 SYDVKM. This CDR3 is CASSSGGSGNTIYF. For the CDR3, the DNA is TGTGCCAGCAGTTCTGGGGGCTCTGGAAACACCATATATTTT. Full variable domain (missing parts from reference TRBV28 and TRBJ1-3): DVKVTQSSRYLVKRTGEKVFLECVQDMDHENMFWYRQDPGLGLRLIYFSYDVKMKEKGDIPEGYSVSREKKERFSLILESASTNQTSMYLCASSSGGSGNTIYFGEGSWLTVV.

This clonotype has just a few counts. V usage is TRBV3-1 and J usage is TRBJ2-4; D may be TRBD1 or TRBD2 (5 bases each). Trimming pared 1 base from V and 8 bases from J, leaving 18 bases between. In germline, CDR1 is LGHDT, CDR2 YNNKEL (reference sequence). The CDR3 spans 16 residues. CDR3 sequence: CASSQGDPGRRDIQYF. CDR3 nucleotides: TGTGCCAGCAGCCAAGGTGACCCGGGGCGACGGGACATTCAGTACTTC.

This clonotype was recorded many times. J is TRBJ2-3 and V is TRBV7-2, with D unclear. Deletions cut 6 bases from V and 4 bases from J, with 11 bases between. The germline CDR1 and CDR2 sequences are SGHTA and FQGNSA. This CDR3 is built from 13 residues. The CDR3 nucleotides are TGTGCCAGCAGTTCTCTTCGTGCAGATACGCAGTATTTT. Translation gives CASSSLRADTQYF.

This clonotype has just a few counts. The chain uses TRBV6-1 and TRBJ2-3; no clear D gene. Germline V gene lookup returns CDR1 MNHNS and CDR2 SASEGT. There are 15 residues in the CDR3. V dropped 5 bases and J dropped 3 bases, with 15 bases sitting between them. CDR3 sequence: CASSYSQSATDTQYF. The CDR3 DNA reads TGTGCCAGCAGTTACAGCCAGTCAGCAACAGATACGCAGTATTTT.

The genes are TRBV14 and TRBJ2-7, with TRBD1 matching 8 bases. Trimming at V came to 1 base and at J to 3 bases, leaving 8 bases not matched to a gene. This CDR3 has 16 amino acids. From germline, CDR1 is SGHDN and CDR2 FVKESK. The CDR3 nucleotides are TGTGCCAGCAGCCAAGGCCGGACAGGGTACGACTACGAGCAGTACTTC. It specifies CASSQGRTGYDYEQYF.

This clonotype was counted at least ten times. The chain employs TRBV7-2 and TRBJ1-3, with TRBD1 as a possible D gene (6 bases). V shed 5 bases and J shed 10 bases, with 15 bases lying between them. Per germline, CDR1 SGHTA and CDR2 FQGNSA. CDR3 length: 13 residues. In DNA form, the CDR3 reads TGTGCCAGCAGCACCAGGGGCGAAAGGACCATATATTTT. Translated, it gives CASSTRGERTIYF.

The rearrangement uses TRBV29-1 and TRBJ1-2; 9 positions agree with TRBD1. Germline trimming cut 5 bases from V and 8 bases from J; bases unmatched to any gene: 9. The CDR3 covers 13 residues. CDR1 and CDR2 from the germline V gene are SQVTM and ANQGSEA. The CDR3 DNA reads TGCAGCGTTCCCCTGGACAGGGGATCGGGCTACACCTTC. Amino acid sequence: CSVPLDRGSGYTF.

This clonotype was seen at least ten times. The chain employs TRBV19 and TRBJ1-1, with D perhaps TRBD1 (5 bases). There are 15 residues in the CDR3. In germline, CDR1 is LNHDA, CDR2 SQIVND (reference sequence). Trimming pared 7 bases from V and 6 bases from J, leaving 21 bases between. The chain's CDR3 is CASIPGGVSTSEAFF. The CDR3 DNA sequence: TGTGCCAGTATCCCCGGGGGTGTATCAACCTCTGAAGCTTTCTTT.

The V gene is TRBV2, the J gene TRBJ2-1; 12 bases map to TRBD2. CDR1 SNHLY and CDR2 FYNNEI come from the germline V gene. J was trimmed by 7 bases and V by 5 bases; bases with no gene match: 9. The CDR3 has 16 residues. In DNA form, the CDR3 reads TGTGCCAGCAGTCAGAGACTAGCGGGAGCCGGGAATGAGCAGTTCTTC. It specifies CASSQRLAGAGNEQFF.

This clonotype was seen a handful of times. Written as DNA, the CDR3 is TGCAGTGCTGACAGCCCCTATGATATCTTCGGCGAGCAGTACTTC. This translates into CSADSPYDIFGEQYF. This chain connects TRBV20-1 to TRBJ2-7, with TRBD1 as a possible D gene (5 bases). Between the trimmed V and J ends, which lost 5 bases and 6 bases, there was a span of 23 bases. The CDR3 length is 15 residues. Germline V gene data show CDR1 as DFQATT and CDR2 as SNEGSKA (reference sequence).

This clonotype was seen more than once but under ten times. This chain connects TRBV20-1 to TRBJ2-1; TRBD2 aligns across 15 bases. This CDR3 contains 17 residues. Germline V lookup: CDR1 DFQATT, CDR2 SNEGSKA (reference sequence). J was trimmed by 0 bases and V by 5 bases; bases with no gene match: 5. CDR3: CSAGGLAGGHSYNEQFF. CDR3 in DNA: TGCAGTGCTGGGGGACTAGCGGGAGGACACTCCTACAATGAGCAGTTCTTC.

The chain is built from TRBV6-2 or TRBV6-3 and TRBJ1-1; D is undetermined. The germline CDR1 and CDR2 sequences are MNHEY and SVGEGT. The V end was cut by 8 bases, the J end by 4 bases, with 17 bases between. The CDR3 runs 14 residues. The DNA for the CDR3 is TGTGCCAGCGGGCGGACGGCCTTCGGCACTGAAGCTTTCTTT. Translating it yields CASGRTAFGTEAFF.

The J gene is TRBJ1-2, the V gene TRBV29-1; D perhaps matches TRBD1 (5 bases). V lost 3 bases and J 2 bases, leaving 7 bases between the germline ends. Germline loops: CDR1 SQVTM, CDR2 ANQGSEA. This CDR3 spans 12 amino acids. CDR3 sequence reads: CSVERTNYGYTF. For the CDR3, the DNA is TGCAGCGTTGAGAGGACAAACTATGGCTACACCTTC.

V and J are TRBV5-6 and TRBJ2-3; D call uncertain. V was pared by 0 bases and J by 0 bases, with 11 bases between. Per the germline V gene, CDR1 is SGHDT and CDR2 is YYEEEE. This CDR3 contains 16 residues. The CDR3 DNA follows: TGTGCCAGCAGCTTGGGCGCCGGAATCAGCACAGATACGCAGTATTTT. This codes for CASSLGAGISTDTQYF.

The V call is TRBV7-2, the J call TRBJ1-5; D perhaps matches TRBD1 (5 bases). Germline V gene data show CDR1 as SGHTA and CDR2 as FQGNSA. Trimming stripped 5 bases from V and 4 bases from J, with 12 bases between. The CDR3 has 14 residues. The DNA for the CDR3 is TGTGCCAGCAGCCTTGGACGGACAAATCAGCCCCAGCATTTT. Translation: CASSLGRTNQPQHF.

The V gene is TRBV6-2 or TRBV6-3, the J gene TRBJ1-1; weak D call: TRBD1 (5 bases). This CDR3 is 14 amino acids long. V lost 10 bases and J 1 base, leaving 16 bases between the germline ends. The germline CDR1 and CDR2 sequences are MNHEY and SVGEGT. The CDR3 loop reads CATRRGDENTEAFF. The DNA of the CDR3 is TGTGCCACCCGCCGTGGGGACGAGAACACTGAAGCTTTCTTT.

This clonotype was found a few times. The rearrangement links TRBV28 to TRBJ1-1; D uncertain. The V gene lost 6 bases and the J gene lost 8 bases, with 13 bases spanning the gap. The CDR3 length is 12 residues. Per the germline V gene, CDR1 is MDHEN and CDR2 is SYDVKM. In nucleotides, the CDR3 is TGTGCCAGCAGCCCCCGATTCGCCGAAGCTTTCTTT. As protein: CASSPRFAEAFF.

In this sample, this clonotype turned up many times. The chain uses TRBV11-3 and TRBJ2-3, with 8 bases aligning to TRBD1. CDR1 is SGHNT, CDR2 YENEEA, per germline. The trim removed 3 bases at V and 4 bases at J, leaving 12 bases unmatched. This CDR3 comprises 17 residues. The CDR3 here is CASSLFPGTGAADTQYF. CDR3 nucleotide sequence: TGTGCCAGCAGCTTGTTCCCCGGGACAGGTGCAGCAGATACGCAGTATTTT.

The rearrangement uses TRBV11-3 and TRBJ2-2, with D uncertain. V was clipped by 5 bases and J by 6 bases, with 10 bases between them. The germline V gene has CDR1 SGHNT and CDR2 YENEEA. The CDR3 runs 13 residues. The CDR3 region has the DNA TGTGCCAGCAGCCGGAAGGGCTCCGGGGAGCTGTTTTTT. Amino acid sequence: CASSRKGSGELFF.

The chain is built from TRBV2 and TRBJ1-2; no reliable D call. The germline gives CDR1 SNHLY, CDR2 FYNNEI. The germline V and J ends were trimmed by 8 bases and 0 bases, with 10 bases remaining between them. The CDR3 is 13 amino acids. CDR3 protein: CASSRITNYGYTF. DNA of the CDR3: TGTGCCAGCTCCCGAATTACTAACTATGGCTACACCTTC. Combining the CDR3 with reference TRBV2 and TRBJ1-2 gives the whole variable domain EPEVTQTPSHQVTQMGQEVILRCVPISNHLYFYWYRQILGQKVEFLVSFYNNEISEKSEIFDDQFSVERPDGSNFTLKIRSTKLEDSAMYFCASSRITNYGYTFGSGTRLTVV.

V is TRBV15 and J is TRBJ1-2; 8 bases map to TRBD1. CDR1 LNHNV and CDR2 YYDKDF come from the germline V gene (reference sequence). This CDR3 comprises 14 residues. Trimming at V came to 1 base and at J to 8 bases, leaving 6 bases not matched to a gene. The CDR3 sequence: CATSRVRQGPGYTF. The CDR3 region has the DNA TGTGCCACCAGCAGAGTCAGACAGGGGCCCGGCTACACCTTC.